This T cell receptor beta chain was retrieved from a study of cytomegalovirus exposure and HLA in healthy donors. Study results and limitations: Diagnosis of cytomegalovirus status made by the classifier reportedly showed high specificity and sensitivity. One variant, a missense change in DCLRE1C, was linked in a later analysis to TCR beta V- and J-gene trimming.

Germline-derived CDR1 and CDR2 are MRHNA and SNTAGT. The V gene lost 4 bases and the J gene lost 3 bases, with 9 bases spanning the gap. The CDR3 has 14 residues. At sampling all donors were nominally healthy, likely with unrecorded immune exposures. Details on this clone: As yet, its antigen is unknown.

The primer mix had 60 Vbeta and 13 Jbeta primers. Libraries were prepared by immunoSEQ multiplex PCR; TCRdb keeps only in-frame clonotypes and omits some of them. The data show 150,000 to 200,000 clones, under 85% seen once. The TCR sequence derives from a man aged 50-60 years in good health and CMV-seropositive. The chain employs TRBV6-4 and TRBJ2-2, with D perhaps TRBD2 (5 bases). The sequencing sample was made of PBMCs. The CDR3 sequence is CASSVEGDTGELFF. The CDR3 DNA reads as TGTGCCAGCAGTGTTGAGGGAGACACCGGGGAGCTGTTTTTT.